Shown below are 26 T cell receptor beta chains from a single sample sequenced in a study of CD4 T cells in relation to SARS-CoV-2 and coronaviruses. No cognate antigen is known for these TCRs. The table came from immunoSEQ multiplex PCR; TCRdb's copy has only in-frame clones and leaves some out. The data hold about 12,000 clones, with roughly 71% observed a single time. Before the COVID-19 pandemic, during about 2010-2019, CD4+ T cells were taken from unexposed donors. The cells were cultured for 10 days before CD4+ T cells were isolated. Material for sequencing was CD4+ T cells from PBMCs, cultured in vitro. These TCRs come from a human donor in good health.

The rearrangement links TRBV2 to TRBJ1-2, with no clear D. The CDR3 loop spans 15 amino acids. The V end lost 0 bases, the J end lost 2 bases, and 10 bases lay between the germline ends. Germline values: CDR1 SNHLY, CDR2 FYNNEI. CDR3 in DNA: TGTGCCAGCAGTGAAGCCCGGGATCTCAACTATGGCTACACCTTC. This sequence encodes CASSEARDLNYGYTF.

The gene calls are TRBV15 and TRBJ1-4, with D unresolved. CDR1 and CDR2 (germline): LNHNV, YYDKDF (reference sequence). The CDR3 spans 17 residues. V gave up 1 base and J gave up 4 bases, with 16 bases separating them. The CDR3 reads CATSRVYPGPHNEKLFF. DNA for the CDR3: TGTGCCACCAGCAGAGTATACCCCGGGCCCCATAATGAAAAACTGTTTTTT.

The chain is built from TRBV30 and TRBJ1-6, with 9 bases aligning to TRBD1. The germline gives CDR1 GTSNPN, CDR2 SVGIG (reference sequence). The V and J ends lost 6 bases and 10 bases, in that order; junction bases with no gene match: 13. CDR3 size: 15 residues. The CDR3 sequence: CACRPGTGSWSPLHF. DNA for the CDR3: TGTGCCTGCCGGCCCGGGACAGGGAGTTGGTCACCCCTCCACTTT.

V is TRBV11-2 and J is TRBJ2-1; 9 bases line up with TRBD2. Germline assignment: CDR1 SGHAT and CDR2 FQNNGV. V gave up 4 bases and J gave up 0 bases; unmatched junction bases: 7. CDR3 size: 17 residues. In nucleotides, the CDR3 is TGTGCCAGCAGCTGGACAGCGGGAGGAAGCTCCTACAATGAGCAGTTCTTC. Translation gives CASSWTAGGSSYNEQFF.

The V and J genes are TRBV14 and TRBJ2-3; 9 bases are a match to TRBD2. This CDR3 has 14 residues. V gave up 8 bases and J gave up 8 bases; unmatched junction bases: 11. CDR1 and CDR2 from the germline V gene are SGHDN and FVKESK. In DNA, the CDR3 is TGTGCCAGCTCTGCAGGGGCGCGGGAGGGTACGCAGTATTTT. It encodes CASSAGAREGTQYF.

V is TRBV2 and J is TRBJ2-1; D unclear. The CDR3 contains 13 residues. Per the germline V gene, CDR1 is SNHLY and CDR2 is FYNNEI. Trimming left V 7 bases short and J 4 bases short, with 11 bases between. In nucleotides, the CDR3 is TGTGCCAGCACTCAAACCCGGTACAATGAGCAGTTCTTC. It yields the protein CASTQTRYNEQFF.

V gene TRBV10-1 combines with J gene TRBJ2-7, with 7 bases matching TRBD2. Germline CDR1 and CDR2: WNHNN and SYGVQD (reference sequence). The junction had 5 bases not matched to a gene; V was cut back by 3 bases and J by 0 bases. The CDR3 length is 15 residues. The CDR3 region has the DNA TGCGCCAGCAGTGATAAGGAGCGGGGCTCCTACGAGCAGTACTTC. Its translation: CASSDKERGSYEQYF.

This chain uses TRBV7-2 with TRBJ2-7, with D possibly TRBD2 on 6 matching bases. There are 16 residues in the CDR3. V was trimmed by 1 base and J by 6 bases, leaving 19 bases between them. Germline V gene sequence: CDR1 SGHTA, CDR2 FQGNSA. CDR3 nucleotide sequence: TGTGCCAGCAGCTTAGTTCCCAGGGCGGGACTTACCGAGCAGTACTTC. It yields the protein CASSLVPRAGLTEQYF.

This sequence joins TRBV10-3 and TRBJ1-1, with 9 bases aligning to TRBD1. J was trimmed by 0 bases and V by 4 bases; bases with no gene match: 3. This CDR3 has 15 residues. Germline V lookup: CDR1 ENHRY, CDR2 SYGVKD. CDR3 protein: CAISVGTGMNTEAFF. CDR3 coding DNA: TGTGCCATCAGTGTGGGGACAGGGATGAACACTGAAGCTTTCTTT.

The count of this clone is one. One end of the junction does not line up with germline, which may come from a read error. The rearrangement joins TRBV15 to TRBJ2-5, with a tentative D call TRBD2 (5 bases). Per the germline V gene, CDR1 is LNHNV and CDR2 is YYDKDF (reference sequence). The CDR3 totals 14 residues. The CDR3 DNA reads as TGTGCCACCAGCAGAGGGGGTTGGGGAGAGGCCCAGTACTTC. This encodes CATSRGGWGEAQYF. Full variable domain (remainder filled in from reference TRBV15 and TRBJ2-5): DAMVIQNPRYQVTQFGKPVTLSCSQTLNHNVMYWYQQKSSQAPKLLFHYYDKDFNNEADTPDNFQSRRPNTSFCFLDIRSPGLGDTAMYLCATSRGGWGEAQYFGPGTRLLVL.

The chain uses TRBV5-1 and TRBJ2-3; D might be TRBD1 (6 bases). V was clipped by 4 bases and J by 0 bases, with 15 bases between them. The CDR3 length is 16 residues. The germline gives CDR1 SGHRS, CDR2 YFSETQ. The CDR3 bases are TGCGCCAGCAGCGCTCCACAGGGCACTAGCACAGATACGCAGTATTTT. Translated, it gives CASSAPQGTSTDTQYF. The complete variable domain, with remaining parts taken from reference TRBV5-1 and TRBJ2-3, reads KAGVTQTPRYLIKTRGQQVTLSCSPISGHRSVSWYQQTPGQGLQFLFEYFSETQRNKGNFPGRFSGRQFSNSRSEMNVSTLELGDSALYLCASSAPQGTSTDTQYFGPGTRLTVL.

This sequence joins TRBV11-2 and TRBJ1-5, with 7 bases that match TRBD1. CDR1 is SGHAT, CDR2 FQNNGV, per germline. V shed 4 bases and J 6 bases; nucleotides not matched to a gene: 6. The CDR3 spans 14 residues. CDR3: CASSWTGSGQPQHF. The CDR3 DNA reads TGTGCCAGCAGCTGGACAGGTAGCGGTCAGCCCCAGCATTTT. The variable domain in full, completed from reference TRBV11-2 and TRBJ1-5, reads EAGVAQSPRYKIIEKRQSVAFWCNPISGHATLYWYQQILGQGPKLLIQFQNNGVVDDSQLPKDRFSAERLKGVDSTLKIQPAKLEDSAVYLCASSWTGSGQPQHFGDGTRLSIL.

The chain combines TRBV12-5 with TRBJ2-7; possible D gene TRBD1, 6 bases. The length of the CDR3 is 15 residues. V shed 0 bases and J shed 0 bases, with 9 bases lying between them. Per germline, CDR1 LGHNT and CDR2 FRNRAP. The CDR3 spells CASGLVGGNSYEQYF. The CDR3 DNA reads as TGTGCTAGTGGTTTGGTTGGGGGCAACTCCTACGAGCAGTACTTC.

This chain joins TRBV13 and TRBJ2-3; possibly TRBD2 for D (6 bases). The germline V gene encodes CDR1 PRHDT and CDR2 FYEKMQ (reference sequence). Trimming removed 1 base at V and 0 bases at J, with 20 bases between. The length of the CDR3 is 19 residues. The CDR3 loop is CASSLVQGLLSTSTDTQYF. CDR3 nucleotides: TGTGCCAGCAGCTTAGTGCAGGGACTCCTAAGCACTAGCACAGATACGCAGTATTTT.

The chain recombines TRBV19 with TRBJ1-5; the match to TRBD1 covers 7 bases. The junction had 5 bases not matched to a gene; V was cut back by 1 base and J by 5 bases. Germline V gene data show CDR1 as LNHDA and CDR2 as SQIVND (reference sequence). This CDR3 contains 15 residues. Written as DNA, the CDR3 is TGTGCCAGTAGTATAGGGAGGGGGCGGGATCAGCCCCAGCATTTT. Amino acids: CASSIGRGRDQPQHF.

The chain carries TRBV11-2 and TRBJ1-3, with no clear D. The CDR3 loop spans 13 amino acids. The V end was cut by 1 base, the J end by 4 bases, with 5 bases between. Per the germline V gene, CDR1 is SGHAT and CDR2 is FQNNGV. The CDR3 bases are TGTGCCAGCAGCTTAGGATTCGGAAACACCATATATTTT. It specifies CASSLGFGNTIYF.

The chain joins TRBV11-1 to TRBJ1-1; TRBD1 matches at 7 bases. The CDR3 spans 15 residues. Germline trimming cut 4 bases from V and 1 base from J; bases unmatched to any gene: 6. The V gene's germline CDR1 is SGHAT and CDR2 FQDESV (reference sequence). The CDR3 DNA sequence: TGTGCCAGCAGCTCCCCCCACAGGGGGAACACTGAAGCTTTCTTT. Its translation: CASSSPHRGNTEAFF.

The chain combines TRBV19 with TRBJ1-3; D remains unclear. CDR3 size: 14 residues. The germline V gene has CDR1 LNHDA and CDR2 SQIVND (reference sequence). V gave up 6 bases and J gave up 0 bases, with 9 bases separating them. Here the CDR3 reads CASSSLGSGNTIYF. CDR3 bases: TGTGCCAGTAGCTCTCTTGGCTCTGGAAACACCATATATTTT.

J is TRBJ2-5 and V is TRBV18, with no clear D. V lost 6 bases and J 0 bases, leaving 2 bases between the germline ends. CDR3 length equals 11 residues. Germline assignment: CDR1 KGHSH and CDR2 LQKENI. The CDR3 reads CASSDQETQYF. The DNA of the CDR3 is TGTGCCAGCTCCGACCAAGAGACCCAGTACTTC.

Only a few counts were recorded for this clone. The chain is built from TRBV24-1 and TRBJ1-5; 9 positions match TRBD1. The CDR3 has 17 residues. V shed 5 bases and J 2 bases; nucleotides not matched to a gene: 9. The V gene's germline CDR1 is KGHDR and CDR2 SFDVKD. The CDR3 nucleotides are TGTGCCACCAGTGGGGGGACAGGGACCTATGGCAATCAGCCCCAGCATTTT. Amino acids: CATSGGTGTYGNQPQHF.

This sequence joins TRBV2 and TRBJ2-7; D is unresolved. The CDR3 has 14 amino acids. Deletions cut 3 bases from V and 0 bases from J, with 9 bases between. The germline gives CDR1 SNHLY, CDR2 FYNNEI. CDR3 bases: TGTGCCAGCAGTGAGAGACTGGACTCCTACGAGCAGTACTTC. Translating it yields CASSERLDSYEQYF. The full variable domain, with the rest looked up from reference TRBV2 and TRBJ2-7, is EPEVTQTPSHQVTQMGQEVILRCVPISNHLYFYWYRQILGQKVEFLVSFYNNEISEKSEIFDDQFSVERPDGSNFTLKIRSTKLEDSAMYFCASSERLDSYEQYFGPGTRLTVT.

The sample holds one count of this clone. The J gene is TRBJ1-1, the V gene TRBV18; 7 bases agree with TRBD1. V dropped 3 bases and J dropped 2; count of bases not matched to a gene: 6. Germline V gene data show CDR1 as KGHSH and CDR2 as LQKENI. The CDR3 loop spans 15 amino acids. The CDR3 bases are TGTGCCAGCTCACCGAGACAGGGCATAAACACTGAAGCTTTCTTT. This codes for CASSPRQGINTEAFF.

The chain employs TRBV7-9 and TRBJ1-5, with D maybe TRBD1 (6 bases). Germline V gene sequence: CDR1 SEHNR, CDR2 FQNEAQ (reference sequence). The CDR3 extends over 13 amino acids. V was cut by 1 base and J by 9 bases, with 10 bases left in between. For the CDR3, the DNA is TGTGCCAGCAGCTTAGGGGGGCATGGGCCCCAGCATTTT. Translation: CASSLGGHGPQHF.

J is TRBJ2-3 and V is TRBV5-1, with D possibly being TRBD1 (5 bases). V was cut by 4 bases and J by 3 bases, with 12 bases left in between. Germline V gives CDR1 SGHRS, CDR2 YFSETQ. The CDR3 length is 14 residues. CDR3 bases: TGCGCCAGCAGCCCCCCCCAGGGTACAGATACGCAGTATTTT. It encodes CASSPPQGTDTQYF. Combining the CDR3 with reference TRBV5-1 and TRBJ2-3 gives the whole variable domain KAGVTQTPRYLIKTRGQQVTLSCSPISGHRSVSWYQQTPGQGLQFLFEYFSETQRNKGNFPGRFSGRQFSNSRSEMNVSTLELGDSALYLCASSPPQGTDTQYFGPGTRLTVL.

This chain connects TRBV3-1 (or the pseudogene TRBV3-2) to TRBJ2-2; D may be TRBD1 (5 bases). Germline V gives CDR1 LGHDT, CDR2 YNNKEL (reference sequence). Trimming cost V 1 base and J 5 bases, with 14 bases left between them. The CDR3 consists of 16 residues. This chain's CDR3 is CASSQGTRAGTGELFF. The CDR3 DNA sequence: TGTGCCAGCAGCCAAGGGACAAGGGCAGGAACCGGGGAGCTGTTTTTT.

This rearrangement joins TRBV5-1 to TRBJ2-7; possibly TRBD1 or TRBD2 for D (5 bases each). The CDR3 is made up of 16 amino acids. Germline CDR1 and CDR2: SGHRS and YFSETQ. The V gene lost 2 bases and the J gene lost 2 bases, with 17 bases spanning the gap. The CDR3 here is CASSLDPGTGTYEQYF. CDR3 DNA: TGCGCCAGCAGCTTAGATCCCGGGACGGGAACCTACGAGCAGTACTTC.